The rows below give T cell receptor beta chains drawn from one sample of a study of blood T cell repertoires in COVID-19. The data were produced by immunoSEQ multiplex PCR, yet TCRdb's version contains in-frame clones alone and is incomplete. The sample shows over 90,000 clones, around 86% of them seen only once. Sequenced material: peripheral blood. Receptor source: a man in his fifties or sixties with active or convalescent COVID-19. Each CDR3 is given with its conserved first and last residue. The D gene is left open where the match is weak.

v_call d_call cdr3_aa
TRBV6-5 . CASSYSDSTGELFF
TRBV9 . CASSVADQGMGETQYF
TRBV4-1 TRBD1 CASSRNTGGNQPQHF
TRBV28 TRBD1 CASLDRGNSPLHF
TRBV7-8 TRBD1 CASRLGTANQPQHF
TRBV28 . CASSPQGGNQPQHF
TRBV5-1 TRBD2 CASSTSTSGPEQYF
TRBV30 . CAWRGQGLGEKLFF
TRBV11-2 TRBD1 CASSIQTGDNSPLHF
TRBV7-2 . CASSDGRVGGYGYTF
TRBV7-2 TRBD1 CASSVGQGSYEQYF
TRBV6-5 . CASSYLGGNTEAFF
TRBV9 TRBD2 CASSVTGTSGVDGQFF
TRBV19 TRBD1 CASSTNPGQGTSETQYF
TRBV4-3 . CASSQEFIVTGELFF
TRBV10-3 . CAISGGRLNTDTQYF
TRBV2 TRBD1 CASSPDRGGETQYF
TRBV6-5 TRBD2 CASRDSGVGELFF
TRBV5-5 TRBD1 CASSSSPGQGGGYTF
TRBV3-1/TRBV3-2 . CASSQVLPGDTEAFF
TRBV30 . CAWSGRVTDTQYF
TRBV2 TRBD2 CASTETGTSGSTQYF
TRBV9 TRBD1 CASSTWTGGEETQYF
TRBV28 TRBD2 CASSLAGDYNEQFF
TRBV12-5 . CASGDSMNTEAFF
TRBV19 TRBD2 CASSITSGGLTDTQYF
TRBV5-5 TRBD1 CASSTGQLDSEAFF
TRBV9 TRBD2 CASSVGVAGGNSYEQYF
TRBV10-3 TRBD1 CAIMTGQGNYEQYF
TRBV6-5 . CASSSEGLLSGNTIYF
TRBV28 . CASTTLGGSEKLFF
TRBV5-1 TRBD1 CASSLDRGPGYTF
TRBV5-8 . CASSPVPARSTDTQYF
TRBV11-2 . CASSLEGFTEKLFF
TRBV6-1 . CASSDLQGPGNEQFF
TRBV5-6 . CASNFFTESYEQYF
TRBV6-1 . CASSELRNTIYF
TRBV18 TRBD1 CASSLGDSNTEAFF
TRBV19 . CASGGSISGNTIYF
TRBV11-2 . CASSSQKGGENTEAFF
TRBV7-5 . CVRRNRNSGGDYYEQYF
TRBV6-2/TRBV6-3 TRBD1 CASSTWTGGTFRTQYF
TRBV19 . CASSLGDWGFDAEAFF
TRBV7-2 TRBD1 CASSSTGGGTEAFF
TRBV10-3 TRBD2 CAINGGAGDTQYF
TRBV7-9 . CASSLQGYGYTF
TRBV18 . CASSGDNEQFF
TRBV2 . CASRGQGLQETQYF
TRBV18 TRBD1 CASSGQGTNTGELFF
TRBV2 . CASSVQASYEQYF
TRBV2 . CASSERRGTDTQYF
TRBV10-2 TRBD1 CASSESGTGAYEQYF
TRBV28 TRBD1 CAGRQGTQPQHF
TRBV18 . CASSPAQTLGGNEQFF
TRBV18 . CASSPAREELNTEAFF
TRBV15 TRBD2 CATTPRGAGTLETQYF